Listed below are T cell receptor beta chains from one sample, sequenced in a study of CD8 T cells in Susac syndrome. TCRdb reprocessed the immunoSEQ multiplex PCR reads via MiXCR and lists one record per CDR3 protein. Among about 200,000 distinct CDR3 sequences, approximately 95% were seen once, and the ten largest hold approximately 0.081%. What was sequenced was CD4+ T cells from PBMCs. These receptors originate from a human donor with multiple sclerosis. The CDR3 runs from the conserved cysteine through the conserved F or W. The D gene is left open where the match is weak. Clone size is shown for a subset of rows, as once, few, many or a class of expanded clone.

>.|TRBD2|TRBJ2-3|TRBV4-1
CASSPWTSGGADTQYF
TGCGCCAGCAGCCCGTGGACTAGCGGGGGGGCAGATACGCAGTATTTT
>.|.|TRBJ2-3|TRBV24-1
CATMGGSTDTQYF
TGTGCCACCATGGGGGGCAGCACAGATACGCAGTATTTT
>.|TRBD1|TRBJ2-7|TRBV6-1
CASSLGQASYEQYF
TGTGCCAGCAGTTTGGGACAGGCCTCCTACGAGCAGTACTTC
>.|.|TRBJ1-1|TRBV4-2
CASSQEITGLNTEAFF
TGTGCCAGCAGCCAAGAAATAACAGGCCTCAACACTGAAGCTTTCTTT
>.|TRBD1|TRBJ1-6|TRBV5-4
CASSRDRSNSPLHF
TGTGCCAGCAGTCGGGACAGGAGTAATTCACCCCTCCACTTT
>.|.|TRBJ2-1|TRBV29-1
CSVVPSQGAYNEQFF
TGCAGCGTTGTCCCAAGCCAGGGTGCCTACAATGAGCAGTTCTTC
>.|TRBD2|TRBJ2-5|TRBV20-1
CSAQRGGAPEETQYF
TGCAGTGCTCAGCGGGGGGGGGCTCCTGAGGAGACCCAGTACTTC
>.|TRBD2|TRBJ2-3|TRBV5-4
CASRLGLGSTDTQYF
TGTGCCAGCAGACTAGGACTAGGAAGCACAGATACGCAGTATTTT
>.|.|TRBJ2-6|TRBV2
CAITRDSSGANVLTF
TGTGCCATAACTCGGGATTCCTCTGGGGCCAACGTCCTGACTTTC
>once|TRBD1|TRBJ1-1|TRBV29-1
CSVDRTGNEAFF
TGCAGCGTTGACCGGACAGGTAATGAAGCTTTCTTT
>.|.|TRBJ1-4|TRBV7-2
CASSEGGSNEKLFF
TGTGCCAGCAGCGAGGGGGGATCTAATGAAAAACTGTTTTTT
>once|TRBD2|TRBJ2-1|TRBV3-1
CASSQDRLAGNEQFF
TGTGCCAGCAGCCAAGATAGACTAGCTGGCAATGAGCAGTTCTTC
>few|.|TRBJ1-2|TRBV4-2
CASSQAGANYGYTF
TGTGCCAGCAGCCAAGCGGGGGCTAACTATGGCTACACCTTC
>.|.|TRBJ1-1|TRBV29-1
CSVEEQMNTEAFF
TGCAGCGTTGAAGAACAGATGAACACTGAAGCTTTCTTT
>.|.|TRBJ2-1|TRBV29-1
CSVGGNNEQFF
TGCAGCGTTGGAGGGAACAATGAGCAGTTCTTC
>.|TRBD1|TRBJ1-6|TRBV9
CASRADRSNSPLHF
TGTGCCAGCAGAGCGGACAGGTCTAATTCACCCCTCCACTTT
>once|.|TRBJ1-6|TRBV29-1
CSVASERNSPLHF
TGCAGCGTCGCCTCGGAGAGGAATTCACCCCTCCACTTT
>.|TRBD1|TRBJ2-2|TRBV20-1
CSASEGQGGTGELFF
TGCAGTGCTAGCGAAGGACAGGGAGGCACCGGGGAGCTGTTTTTT